This T cell receptor (beta chain) was observed in a study of T cells after somatic rescue of genetic block. The CDR3 contains 13 residues. The germline V gene has CDR1 LNHDA and CDR2 SQIVND (reference sequence). V lost 3 bases to trimming and J lost 5 bases, with 8 bases between them. Assay: immunoSEQ multiplex PCR; the TCRdb copy retains only in-frame clones and omits some. Of 88,000 or so clones in the sample, 70% to 90% were seen once. V is TRBV19 and J is TRBJ2-1; no firm D call. The TCR comes from a woman aged 18-29 years. Sequenced sample: peripheral blood mononuclear cells (PBMCs). CDR3: CASSIWSNNEQFF. In DNA, the CDR3 is TGTGCCAGTAGTATCTGGTCCAACAATGAGCAGTTCTTC. Full variable domain (outside the CDR3, taken from reference TRBV19 and TRBJ2-1): DGGITQSPKYLFRKEGQNVTLSCEQNLNHDAMYWYRQDPGQGLRLIYYSQIVNDFQKGDIAEGYSVSREKKESFPLTVTSAQKNPTAFYLCASSIWSNNEQFFGPGTRLTVL.